These 25 T cell receptor beta chains were all obtained from the same sample, sequenced in a study of cytomegalovirus exposure and HLA in healthy donors. The protocol was immunoSEQ multiplex PCR, while the TCRdb copy is restricted to in-frame clones and leaves out a portion. The sample has 150,000 to 200,000 clones; roughly 88% are singletons. Sequenced sample: PBMCs. These receptors were taken from a woman between 18 and 29 years old in good health and CMV-seronegative.

The rearrangement uses TRBV27 and TRBJ2-1; 11 bases are a match to TRBD2. This CDR3 is 19 amino acids long. Germline V gene lookup returns CDR1 MNHEY and CDR2 SMNVEV (reference sequence). With V trimmed by 6 bases and J by 2 bases, 15 bases remained unmatched. The CDR3 DNA sequence: TGTGCCAGCAGGAATTACCGGACTAGCGGGCATTACCCCTACAATGAGCAGTTCTTC. It codes for CASRNYRTSGHYPYNEQFF.

V and J are TRBV11-3 and TRBJ2-3; 10 nucleotides line up with TRBD2. Germline lookup yields CDR1 SGHNT and CDR2 YENEEA. The CDR3 has 14 residues. V shed 5 bases, J shed 4 bases, and the junction held 3 bases outside the gene matches. CDR3 DNA: TGTGCCAGCAGCACCCTAGCGGGAGCAGATACGCAGTATTTT. Its translation is CASSTLAGADTQYF.

The chain combines TRBV19 with TRBJ2-1; tentatively, D is TRBD2 (5 bases). In germline, CDR1 is LNHDA, CDR2 SQIVND (reference sequence). This CDR3 has 15 residues. The V and J ends lost 0 bases and 7 bases respectively, with 13 bases between them. DNA of the CDR3: TGTGCCAGTAGTATAGATCGTAGAGGGAGTAATGAGCAGTTCTTC. Its protein product is CASSIDRRGSNEQFF.

The chain carries TRBV25-1 and TRBJ1-2, with D maybe TRBD1 (5 bases). In germline, CDR1 is MGHDK, CDR2 SYGVNS. The CDR3 is made up of 15 amino acids. Between the trimmed V and J ends, which lost 4 bases and 10 bases, there was a span of 22 bases. CDR3 in DNA: TGTGCCAGCAGTGGATGGGCGGGACTCTCAGAGACCTACACCTTC. As protein: CASSGWAGLSETYTF.

The chain recombines TRBV2 with TRBJ1-4; possibly TRBD1 for D (5 bases). Germline V CDR1 and CDR2: SNHLY, FYNNEI. The CDR3 contains 15 residues. Trimming left V 6 bases short and J 7 bases short, with 18 bases between. The CDR3 nucleotides read TGTGCCAGCAGAAGGTTTAAAGGGGATAGTGAAAAACTGTTTTTT. This translates into CASRRFKGDSEKLFF.

The chain couples TRBV19 to TRBJ1-4, with D possibly TRBD1 on 5 matching bases. The CDR3 runs 16 residues. Trimming left V 7 bases short and J 8 bases short, with 23 bases between. Germline V gene sequence: CDR1 LNHDA, CDR2 SQIVND (reference sequence). CDR3 bases: TGTGCCAGTAACACTGCCTCTGGGGGGGTAAAGGAAAAACTGTTTTTT. Translation: CASNTASGGVKEKLFF. The variable domain in full, completed from reference TRBV19 and TRBJ1-4, reads DGGITQSPKYLFRKEGQNVTLSCEQNLNHDAMYWYRQDPGQGLRLIYYSQIVNDFQKGDIAEGYSVSREKKESFPLTVTSAQKNPTAFYLCASNTASGGVKEKLFFGSGTQLSVL.

The chain has TRBV7-6 and TRBJ2-5; 8 bases map to TRBD2. With V trimmed by 1 base and J by 4 bases, 5 bases remained unmatched. The germline V gene has CDR1 SGHVS and CDR2 FNYEAQ. The CDR3 runs to 15 residues. CDR3 sequence (DNA): TGTGCCAGCAGCTTAGTACGGGGGGGCCCAGAGACCCAGTACTTC. Translation gives CASSLVRGGPETQYF.

The V and J genes are TRBV5-4 and TRBJ2-5; 11 nucleotides align to TRBD2. The V gene's germline CDR1 is SGHNT and CDR2 YYREEE (reference sequence). The V and J ends lost 2 bases and 4 bases, in that order; junction bases with no gene match: 4. The CDR3 has 15 amino acids. DNA for the CDR3: TGTGCCAGCAGCTTTGGACTAGCGGGTAGAGAGACCCAGTACTTC. Its protein product is CASSFGLAGRETQYF.

This chain links TRBV19 with TRBJ1-5, with 7 bases identical to TRBD1. CDR3 length equals 14 residues. CDR1 is LNHDA, CDR2 SQIVND, per germline (reference sequence). Trimming cost V 5 bases and J 7 bases; bases outside gene matches: 8. CDR3 loop: CASSEGQLTQPQHF. CDR3 nucleotide sequence: TGTGCCAGTAGTGAGGGACAGCTAACCCAGCCCCAGCATTTT.

This chain joins TRBV18 and TRBJ2-7; 11 bases match TRBD2. This CDR3 region has 17 residues. J gave up 6 bases and V 3 bases, and 13 bases lay outside the gene matches. CDR1 and CDR2 (germline): KGHSH, LQKENI. CDR3 amino acids: CASSPPKGLAGGFEQYF. CDR3 nucleotides: TGTGCCAGCTCACCCCCGAAGGGGCTAGCGGGAGGTTTCGAGCAGTACTTC.

V and J are TRBV20-1 and TRBJ2-5; 10 bases match TRBD1. Germline values: CDR1 DFQATT, CDR2 SNEGSKA (reference sequence). The CDR3 sequence is 11 residues long. V was pared by 5 bases and J by 9 bases, with 3 bases of the junction left unmatched. The CDR3 spells CSAGTGVAQYF. The DNA of the CDR3 is TGCAGTGCTGGGACAGGGGTGGCCCAGTACTTC.

V gene TRBV14 combines with J gene TRBJ2-1, with a weak D call TRBD1 (6 bases). The CDR3 runs 13 residues. CDR1 is SGHDN and CDR2 is FVKESK in the germline V gene. V was clipped by 6 bases and J by 4 bases, with 10 bases between them. The CDR3 region has the DNA TGTGCCAGCAGGTTCGACAGGTACAATGAGCAGTTCTTC. This codes for CASRFDRYNEQFF.

This clone was counted only a few times. The V call is TRBV7-6, the J call TRBJ2-5; D is undetermined. Trimming removed 1 base from V and 3 bases from J, with 12 bases in between. In germline, CDR1 is SGHVS, CDR2 FNYEAQ. This CDR3 is 15 amino acids long. For the CDR3, the DNA is TGTGCCAGCAGCTTAGATGTAGGCAGCGAAGAGACCCAGTACTTC. Its protein is CASSLDVGSEETQYF.

The chain joins TRBV4-1 to TRBJ2-3, with 7 bases fitting TRBD2. Germline values: CDR1 MGHRA, CDR2 YSYEKL. This CDR3 spans 17 amino acids. J gave up 4 bases and V 4 bases, and 14 bases lay outside the gene matches. The CDR3 region has the DNA TGCGCCAGCAGCCTCCCTGACTGGACTAGTTCCGCAGATACGCAGTATTTT. Translation gives CASSLPDWTSSADTQYF.

DNA for the CDR3: TGTGCCAGCAGCCCCTCCAGCCCAGGCACTGAAGCTTTCTTT. Its protein is CASSPSSPGTEAFF. The chain couples TRBV9 to TRBJ1-1, with no clear D. V lost 4 bases and J 4 bases, leaving 14 bases between the germline ends. This CDR3 is built from 14 residues. Germline CDR1 reads SGDLS; CDR2 reads YYNGEE.

The chain carries TRBV14 and TRBJ1-2; 8 positions match TRBD1. The CDR3 is 13 residues long. V lost 3 bases to trimming and J lost 7 bases; unmatched junction nucleotides: 4. Germline V lookup: CDR1 SGHDN, CDR2 FVKESK. The CDR3 sequence is CASSQDRASGYTF. CDR3 bases: TGTGCCAGCAGCCAGGACAGGGCAAGTGGCTACACCTTC.

CDR3 sequence (DNA): TGTGCCAGTAGTACCCCGGGACATAATAATTCACCCCTCCACTTT. Residues: CASSTPGHNNSPLHF. V and J are TRBV19 and TRBJ1-6, with TRBD1 as a possible D gene (6 bases). This CDR3 has 15 residues. CDR1 is LNHDA, CDR2 SQIVND, per germline (reference sequence). Between the trimmed V and J ends, which lost 4 bases and 5 bases, there was a span of 12 bases. The entire variable domain, with the rest obtained from reference TRBV19 and TRBJ1-6, is as follows: DGGITQSPKYLFRKEGQNVTLSCEQNLNHDAMYWYRQDPGQGLRLIYYSQIVNDFQKGDIAEGYSVSREKKESFPLTVTSAQKNPTAFYLCASSTPGHNNSPLHFGNGTRLTVT.

The genes are TRBV5-4 and TRBJ2-7; D is perhaps TRBD2 (6 bases). With 0 bases removed from V and 5 bases from J, the gap between germline ends came to 24 bases. Germline lookup yields CDR1 SGHNT and CDR2 YYREEE (reference sequence). The CDR3 is 18 residues long. The DNA for the CDR3 is TGTGCCAGCAGCTTGGGATATGGTTGGCGGGGTCCCGGAGACGAGCAGTACTTC. Its protein is CASSLGYGWRGPGDEQYF. The entire variable domain, with the rest obtained from reference TRBV5-4 and TRBJ2-7, is as follows: ETGVTQSPTHLIKTRGQQVTLRCSSQSGHNTVSWYQQALGQGPQFIFQYYREEENGRGNFPPRFSGLQFPNYSSELNVNALELDDSALYLCASSLGYGWRGPGDEQYFGPGTRLTVT.

The chain carries TRBV7-2 and TRBJ1-5; no clear D. Per the germline V gene, CDR1 is SGHTA and CDR2 is FQGNSA. Trimming stripped 1 base from V and 6 bases from J, with 7 bases between. This CDR3 has 13 residues. CDR3 nucleotide sequence: TGTGCCAGCAGCTTAGAGAGGGTTCAGCCCCAGCATTTT. Translated, it gives CASSLERVQPQHF.

The genes are TRBV9 and TRBJ2-1; TRBD2 matches 10 bases. Looked up from germline, CDR1 is SGDLS and CDR2 is YYNGEE. V was pared by 2 bases and J by 6 bases, with 5 bases of the junction left unmatched. The CDR3 is 15 residues long. This CDR3 is CASSVGTSAFNEQFF. DNA of the CDR3: TGTGCCAGCAGCGTCGGGACTAGCGCTTTCAATGAGCAGTTCTTC.

V gene TRBV5-1 combines with J gene TRBJ2-3, with 9 bases matching TRBD2. J was trimmed by 0 bases and V by 4 bases; bases with no gene match: 3. The CDR3 consists of 15 residues. Germline lookup yields CDR1 SGHRS and CDR2 YFSETQ. The CDR3 DNA reads TGCGCCAGCAGCCCGACTAGCGGCAGCACAGATACGCAGTATTTT. Its protein product is CASSPTSGSTDTQYF.

The chain uses TRBV28 and TRBJ2-7, with 7 bases that match TRBD2. Germline V gene data show CDR1 as MDHEN and CDR2 as SYDVKM. The CDR3 extends over 14 amino acids. V lost 0 bases to trimming and J lost 6 bases; unmatched junction nucleotides: 5. As DNA, the CDR3 is TGTGCCAGCAGTTTATGGGGGGAGGGCAGCGAGCAGTACTTC. Protein: CASSLWGEGSEQYF.

The chain links TRBV18 to TRBJ2-7; 11 bases agree with TRBD2. V lost 1 base, J lost 0 bases, and 8 bases stayed unmatched. Germline V lookup: CDR1 KGHSH, CDR2 LQKENI. This CDR3 is 18 amino acids long. The CDR3, as DNA: TGTGCCAGCTCACCACGGCGCCTAGCGGGAGGCTTCTCCTACGAGCAGTACTTC. The encoded protein is CASSPRRLAGGFSYEQYF.

V gene TRBV7-9 combines with J gene TRBJ2-2; no reliable D call. V lost 5 bases to trimming and J lost 2 bases, with 15 bases between them. CDR3 size: 16 residues. Germline assignment: CDR1 SEHNR and CDR2 FQNEAQ (reference sequence). The CDR3 coding sequence is TGTGCCAGCAGCCTCCCAGGCCAGCCCAACACCGGGGAGCTGTTTTTT. It encodes CASSLPGQPNTGELFF.

The chain employs TRBV2 and TRBJ1-2; no clear D gene. The CDR3 runs to 13 residues. Germline V gene data show CDR1 as SNHLY and CDR2 as FYNNEI. Trimming cost V 10 bases and J 8 bases, with 20 bases left between them. The DNA of the CDR3 is TGTGCCATCTCGCTAGGGCGGGTGGGCGGCTACACCTTC. As protein: CAISLGRVGGYTF.